Listed here is a single T cell receptor beta chain. Its target is unknown. Profiled with immunoSEQ multiplex PCR; TCRdb holds only in-frame clones, not every one. The sample includes about 77,000 clones, roughly 91% of them seen just once. The germline CDR1 and CDR2 sequences are MDHEN and SYDVKM. The CDR3 spans 17 residues. The junction had 16 bases not matched to a gene; V was cut back by 7 bases and J by 4 bases. This entry comes from a study of OX40 agonist ivuxolimab in advanced cancers. In the study overall: Patients' therapy was ivuxolimab, an antibody that acts as an agonist of OX40 (CD134). The diagnoses of dose-escalation patients were hepatocellular carcinoma, melanoma, renal cell or head and neck cancer.

Points from the study as a whole: The authors did not determine the antigen specificity of the expanded peripheral T cells. Blood T cells, both CD4+ and CD8+, expanded clonally by week 6 at 0.1 to 3.0 mg/kg.

The source is an adult with an advanced solid tumor such as melanoma, head and neck, liver or kidney cancer. This chain joins TRBV28 and TRBJ2-7; 10 bases line up with TRBD2. Source: CD4+ or CD8+ T cells sorted from blood, taken in a trial of the OX40 agonist ivuxolimab. Written as DNA, the CDR3 is TGTGCCAGCACCTTACACCCCCCTAGGACTAGCGGATACGAGCAGTACTTC. Amino acid sequence: CASTLHPPRTSGYEQYF.